This entry features one TCR beta chain sequence. Its antigen is undetermined. This entry comes from a study of CD8 T cells in ankylosing spondylitis. Germline V gene data show CDR1 as SGHRS and CDR2 as YFSETQ. The CDR3 has 14 amino acids. The V and J ends lost 3 bases and 0 bases respectively, with 9 bases between them. Study-wide findings and caveats: Several highly homologous variants made up a TCR beta motif, and this motif appeared characteristic of ankylosing spondylitis blood. With a CD8+ phenotype, disease-linked clones were relatively rare in peripheral blood. It was reported that disease-linked clones were significantly enriched in matched ankylosing spondylitis synovial fluid.

By quantitative 5'-RACE with molecular barcodes, the TCR beta libraries were made. One entry per CDR3 protein results from TCRdb running MiXCR on the 5' RACE reads. The table lists 450,000 to 550,000 distinct CDR3 sequences, approximately 5.3% of them singletons. This sequence was found in a male donor with ankylosing spondylitis. Material for sequencing was blood, either unsorted or a sorted T cell fraction (not recorded which). J is TRBJ1-1 and V is TRBV5-1; D gene unclear. CDR3 DNA: TGCGCCAGCAGCTCGTGGGCGGTGAACACTGAAGCTTTCTTT. It encodes CASSSWAVNTEAFF. Full variable domain (remainder filled in from reference TRBV5-1 and TRBJ1-1): KAGVTQTPRYLIKTRGQQVTLSCSPISGHRSVSWYQQTPGQGLQFLFEYFSETQRNKGNFPGRFSGRQFSNSRSEMNVSTLELGDSALYLCASSSWAVNTEAFFGQGTRLTVV.